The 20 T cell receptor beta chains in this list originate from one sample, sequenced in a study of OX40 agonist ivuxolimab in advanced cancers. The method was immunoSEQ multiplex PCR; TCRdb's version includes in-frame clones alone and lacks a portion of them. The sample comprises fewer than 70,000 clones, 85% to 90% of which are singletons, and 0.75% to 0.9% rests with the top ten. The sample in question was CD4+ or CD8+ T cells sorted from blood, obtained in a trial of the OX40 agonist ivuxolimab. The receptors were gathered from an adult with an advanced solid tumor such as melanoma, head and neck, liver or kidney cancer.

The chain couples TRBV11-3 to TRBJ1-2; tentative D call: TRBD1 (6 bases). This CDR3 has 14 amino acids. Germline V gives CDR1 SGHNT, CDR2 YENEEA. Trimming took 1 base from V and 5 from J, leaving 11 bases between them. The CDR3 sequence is CASSLVPRGYGYTF. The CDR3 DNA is TGTGCCAGCAGCTTAGTTCCCAGGGGATATGGCTACACCTTC.

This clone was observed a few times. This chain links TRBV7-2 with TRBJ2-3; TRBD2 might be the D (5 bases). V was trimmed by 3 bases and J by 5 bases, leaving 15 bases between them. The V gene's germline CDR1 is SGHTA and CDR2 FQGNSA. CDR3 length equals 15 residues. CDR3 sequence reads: CASSFIALRGDTQYF. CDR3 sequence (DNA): TGTGCCAGCAGCTTTATAGCCCTCCGGGGAGATACGCAGTATTTT. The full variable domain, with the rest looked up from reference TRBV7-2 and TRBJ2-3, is GAGVSQSPSNKVTEKGKDVELRCDPISGHTALYWYRQSLGQGLEFLIYFQGNSAPDKSGLPSDRFSAERTGGSVSTLTIQRTQQEDSAVYLCASSFIALRGDTQYFGPGTRLTVL.

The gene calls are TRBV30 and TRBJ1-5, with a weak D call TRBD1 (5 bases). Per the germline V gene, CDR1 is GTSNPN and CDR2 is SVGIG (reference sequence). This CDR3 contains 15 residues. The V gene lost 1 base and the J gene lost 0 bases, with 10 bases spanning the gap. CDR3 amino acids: CAWSAGLNSNQPQHF. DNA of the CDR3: TGTGCCTGGAGTGCAGGGCTAAATAGCAATCAGCCCCAGCATTTT.

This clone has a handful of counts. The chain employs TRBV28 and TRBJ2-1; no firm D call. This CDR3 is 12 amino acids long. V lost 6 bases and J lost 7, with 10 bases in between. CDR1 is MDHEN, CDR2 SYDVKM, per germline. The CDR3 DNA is TGTGCCAGCAGCCCTCAGCAGAATGAGCAGTTCTTC. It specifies CASSPQQNEQFF.

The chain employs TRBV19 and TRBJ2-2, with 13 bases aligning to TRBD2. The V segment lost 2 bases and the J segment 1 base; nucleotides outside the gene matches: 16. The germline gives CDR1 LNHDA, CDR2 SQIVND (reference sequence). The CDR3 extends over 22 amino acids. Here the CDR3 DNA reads TGTGCCAGTAGTATATCTCACATACCCCCGGGACTAGCGGGGCTGAACACCGGGGAGCTGTTTTTT. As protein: CASSISHIPPGLAGLNTGELFF.

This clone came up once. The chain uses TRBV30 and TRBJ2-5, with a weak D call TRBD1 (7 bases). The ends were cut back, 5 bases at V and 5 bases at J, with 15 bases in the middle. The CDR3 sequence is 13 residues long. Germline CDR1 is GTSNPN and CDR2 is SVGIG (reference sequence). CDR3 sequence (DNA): TGTGCCTGGGTTGGAGGGGGCTTGGAGACCCAGTACTTC. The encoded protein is CAWVGGGLETQYF.

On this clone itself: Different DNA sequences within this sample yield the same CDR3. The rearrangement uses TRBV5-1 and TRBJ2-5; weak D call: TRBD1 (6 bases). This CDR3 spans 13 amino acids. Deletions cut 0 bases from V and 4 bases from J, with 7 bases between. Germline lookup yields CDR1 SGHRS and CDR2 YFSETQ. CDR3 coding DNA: TGCGCCAGCAGCTTGGGAGGGGGAGAGACCCAGTACTTC. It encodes CASSLGGGETQYF.

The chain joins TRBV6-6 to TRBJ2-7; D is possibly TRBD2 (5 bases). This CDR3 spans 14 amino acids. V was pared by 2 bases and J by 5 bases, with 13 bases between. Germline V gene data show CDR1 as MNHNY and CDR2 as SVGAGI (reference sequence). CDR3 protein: CASSYNDHGDEQYF. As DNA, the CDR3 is TGTGCCAGCAGTTACAACGACCACGGGGACGAGCAGTACTTC.

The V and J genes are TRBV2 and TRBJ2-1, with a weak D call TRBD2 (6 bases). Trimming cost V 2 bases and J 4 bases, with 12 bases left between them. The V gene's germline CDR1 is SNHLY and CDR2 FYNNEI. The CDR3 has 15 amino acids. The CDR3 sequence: CASSESGGEYNEQFF. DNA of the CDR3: TGTGCCAGCAGTGAAAGTGGCGGGGAATACAATGAGCAGTTCTTC.

The CDR3 protein is CASSLFSAPDRTGEQYF. As DNA, the CDR3 is TGTGCCAGCAGCTTGTTTTCGGCCCCCGACAGGACGGGCGAGCAGTACTTC. This rearrangement joins TRBV5-6 to TRBJ2-7; the D gene is possibly TRBD1 (6 bases). From germline, CDR1 is SGHDT and CDR2 YYEEEE. V was pared by 1 base and J by 6 bases, with 23 bases between. The CDR3 consists of 17 residues.

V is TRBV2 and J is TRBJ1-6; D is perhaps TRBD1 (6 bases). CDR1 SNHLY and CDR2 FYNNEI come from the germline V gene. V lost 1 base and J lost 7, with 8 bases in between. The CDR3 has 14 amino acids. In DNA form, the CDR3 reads TGTGCCAGCAGTGAAGGAACAGGGAATTCACCCCTCCACTTT. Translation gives CASSEGTGNSPLHF.

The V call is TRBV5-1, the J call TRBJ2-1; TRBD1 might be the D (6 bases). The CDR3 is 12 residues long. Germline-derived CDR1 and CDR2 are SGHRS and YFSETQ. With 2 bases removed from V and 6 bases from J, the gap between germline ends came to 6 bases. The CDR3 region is CASSLQGNEQFF. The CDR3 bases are TGCGCCAGCAGCTTACAGGGCAATGAGCAGTTCTTC.

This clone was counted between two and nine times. The DNA of the CDR3 is TGTGCCAGCAGCTTACGCAGGGGCTGGGGCGAGCAGTACTTC. This encodes CASSLRRGWGEQYF. V usage is TRBV5-6 and J usage is TRBJ2-7; D is possibly TRBD1 (6 bases). The CDR3 consists of 14 residues. Germline CDR1 SGHDT, CDR2 YYEEEE. The V gene lost 2 bases and the J gene lost 6 bases, with 15 bases spanning the gap.

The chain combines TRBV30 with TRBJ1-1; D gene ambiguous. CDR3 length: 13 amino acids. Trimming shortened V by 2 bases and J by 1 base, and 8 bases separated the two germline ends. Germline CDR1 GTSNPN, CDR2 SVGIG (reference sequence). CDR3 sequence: CAWSRRRNTEAFF. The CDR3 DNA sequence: TGTGCCTGGAGTCGACGGAGGAACACTGAAGCTTTCTTT.

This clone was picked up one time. CDR3 DNA: TGCGCCAGCGAAGACCAGGGAGGCTACGAGCAGTACTTC. The encoded protein is CASEDQGGYEQYF. V gene TRBV5-1 combines with J gene TRBJ2-7; maybe TRBD2 (6 bases). The germline CDR1 and CDR2 sequences are SGHRS and YFSETQ. With 7 bases removed from V and 3 bases from J, the gap between germline ends came to 14 bases. CDR3 length: 13 residues.

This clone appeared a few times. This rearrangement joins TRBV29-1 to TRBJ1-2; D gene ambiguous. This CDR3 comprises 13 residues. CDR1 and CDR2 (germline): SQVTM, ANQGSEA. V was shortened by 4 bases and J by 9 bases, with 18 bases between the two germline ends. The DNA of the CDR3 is TGCAGCGTTGGAAAAGGCGATGGATTAAGCTACACCTTC. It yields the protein CSVGKGDGLSYTF. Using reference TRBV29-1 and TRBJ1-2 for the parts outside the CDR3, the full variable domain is SAVISQKPSRDICQRGTSLTIQCQVDSQVTMMFWYRQQPGQSLTLIATANQGSEATYESGFVIDKFPISRPNLTFSTLTVSNMSPEDSSIYLCSVGKGDGLSYTFGSGTRLTVV.

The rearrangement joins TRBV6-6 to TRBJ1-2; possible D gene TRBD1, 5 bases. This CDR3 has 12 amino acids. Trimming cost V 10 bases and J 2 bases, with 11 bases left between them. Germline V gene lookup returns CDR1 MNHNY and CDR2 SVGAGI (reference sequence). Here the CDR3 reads CATRAGNYGYTF. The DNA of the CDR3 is TGTGCCACAAGGGCAGGGAACTATGGCTACACCTTC.

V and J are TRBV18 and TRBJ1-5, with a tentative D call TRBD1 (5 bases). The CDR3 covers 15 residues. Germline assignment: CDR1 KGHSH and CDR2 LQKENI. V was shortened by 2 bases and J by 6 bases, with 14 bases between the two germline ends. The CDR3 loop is CASSPAGDYVQPQHF. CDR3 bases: TGTGCCAGCTCACCAGCGGGGGATTACGTTCAGCCCCAGCATTTT. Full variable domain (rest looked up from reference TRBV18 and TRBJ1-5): NAGVMQNPRHLVRRRGQEARLRCSPMKGHSHVYWYRQLPEEGLKFMVYLQKENIIDESGMPKERFSAEFPKEGPSILRIQQVVRGDSAAYFCASSPAGDYVQPQHFGDGTRLSIL.

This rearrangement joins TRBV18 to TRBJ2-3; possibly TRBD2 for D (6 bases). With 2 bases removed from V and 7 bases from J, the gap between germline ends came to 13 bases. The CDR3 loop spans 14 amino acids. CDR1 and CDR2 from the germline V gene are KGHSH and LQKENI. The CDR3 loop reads CASSPEVEGNTQYF. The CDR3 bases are TGTGCCAGCTCACCAGAGGTGGAGGGAAATACGCAGTATTTT. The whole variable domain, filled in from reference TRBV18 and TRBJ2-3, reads NAGVMQNPRHLVRRRGQEARLRCSPMKGHSHVYWYRQLPEEGLKFMVYLQKENIIDESGMPKERFSAEFPKEGPSILRIQQVVRGDSAAYFCASSPEVEGNTQYFGPGTRLTVL.

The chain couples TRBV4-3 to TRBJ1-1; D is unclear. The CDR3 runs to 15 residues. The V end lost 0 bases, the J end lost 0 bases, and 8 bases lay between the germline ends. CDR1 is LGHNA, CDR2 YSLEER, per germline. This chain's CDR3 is CASSQEPVMNTEAFF. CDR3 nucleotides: TGCGCCAGCAGCCAAGAACCGGTAATGAACACTGAAGCTTTCTTT.